Following are 13 T cell receptor beta chains from one sample sequenced in a study of T cell changes during pregnancy in multiple sclerosis. TCRdb's copy holds only in-frame clones and misses some; the assay was immunoSEQ multiplex PCR. The repertoire holds some 70,000 clones, with around 90% as singletons. The sequencing here drew on peripheral blood, taken in the second trimester of pregnancy. The receptor source for this set is a female donor in good health, enrolled as a control in a pregnancy study.

This clone was detected only once. The CDR3 coding sequence is TGTGCCAGCAGCTTAGCGTATCGGGTGAACACTGAAGCTTTCTTT. Amino acids: CASSLAYRVNTEAFF. The chain combines TRBV11-2 with TRBJ1-1, with no clear D. There are 15 residues in the CDR3. V was trimmed by 1 base and J by 0 bases, leaving 9 bases between them. The germline CDR1 and CDR2 sequences are SGHAT and FQNNGV. Full variable domain (missing parts from reference TRBV11-2 and TRBJ1-1): EAGVAQSPRYKIIEKRQSVAFWCNPISGHATLYWYQQILGQGPKLLIQFQNNGVVDDSQLPKDRFSAERLKGVDSTLKIQPAKLEDSAVYLCASSLAYRVNTEAFFGQGTRLTVV.

The chain has TRBV5-8 and TRBJ2-1; a possible D gene is TRBD2 (6 bases). Germline values: CDR1 SGHTS, CDR2 YDEGEE. The CDR3 totals 13 residues. Trimming cost V 4 bases and J 10 bases, with 15 bases left between them. The CDR3 DNA is TGTGCCAGCAGCAGGCGGGAACGGAGGGAGCAGTTCTTC. Translating it yields CASSRRERREQFF.

V is TRBV6-5 and J is TRBJ2-1; TRBD1 might be the D (6 bases). The CDR3 runs to 12 residues. V shed 8 bases and J shed 10 bases, with 15 bases lying between them. Germline V gene lookup returns CDR1 MNHEY and CDR2 SVGAGI. In DNA, the CDR3 is TGTGCCAGCGCAAAGTGGGGGCAAGAGCAGTTCTTC. Its protein product is CASAKWGQEQFF.

This clone has only one observation. The CDR3 DNA follows: TGTGCCAGCGGGGACGGGAGGGATCAAGAGACCCAGTACTTC. It yields the protein CASGDGRDQETQYF. The chain has TRBV6-5 and TRBJ2-5; 8 nucleotides align to TRBD2. Germline V gene sequence: CDR1 MNHEY, CDR2 SVGAGI. This CDR3 is 14 amino acids long. V shed 8 bases and J 2 bases; nucleotides not matched to a gene: 7.

This clone was seen once. The J gene is TRBJ2-7, the V gene TRBV29-1; TRBD2 matches at 7 bases. CDR1 and CDR2 from the germline V gene are SQVTM and ANQGSEA. V trimming: 6 bases; J trimming: 7 bases; junction bases outside the gene matches: 15. This CDR3 spans 14 amino acids. The CDR3 spells CSVLREGKSQEQYF. CDR3 bases: TGCAGCGTCCTAAGGGAGGGAAAGTCGCAGGAGCAGTACTTC.

The chain is built from TRBV7-9 and TRBJ2-2; 8 positions agree with TRBD1. This CDR3 region has 14 residues. Trimming at V came to 5 bases and at J to 7 bases, leaving 6 bases not matched to a gene. Germline V lookup: CDR1 SEHNR, CDR2 FQNEAQ (reference sequence). The CDR3 DNA is TGTGCCAGCAGCGCAGGGGGCGGTAACGGGGAGCTGTTTTTT. Its translation is CASSAGGGNGELFF.

The V and J genes are TRBV15 and TRBJ1-5; unclear D gene. CDR3 length: 15 residues. Germline CDR1 LNHNV, CDR2 YYDKDF (reference sequence). V lost 0 bases and J 6 bases, leaving 12 bases between the germline ends. The DNA of the CDR3 is TGTGCCACCAGCAGAGACGCTGAGGGTGCTCAGCCCCAGCATTTT. Its translation is CATSRDAEGAQPQHF.

V is TRBV28 and J is TRBJ2-1; possible D gene TRBD2, 6 bases. The V and J ends lost 6 bases and 4 bases respectively, with 16 bases between them. Germline V gives CDR1 MDHEN, CDR2 SYDVKM. This CDR3 has 15 amino acids. The CDR3 nucleotides are TGTGCCAGCAGCTGGTGGGCTAGCGATTACAATGAGCAGTTCTTC. It translates to CASSWWASDYNEQFF.

The chain combines TRBV9 with TRBJ2-7; TRBD2 might be the D (6 bases). This CDR3 region has 14 residues. Between the trimmed V and J ends, which lost 1 base and 2 bases, there was a span of 10 bases. CDR1 is SGDLS, CDR2 YYNGEE, per germline. This chain's CDR3 is CASSVTSGPYEQYF. In DNA, the CDR3 is TGTGCCAGCAGCGTAACCAGCGGGCCCTACGAGCAGTACTTC. The full variable domain, its missing parts supplied by reference TRBV9 and TRBJ2-7, is DSGVTQTPKHLITATGQRVTLRCSPRSGDLSVYWYQQSLDQGLQFLIQYYNGEERAKGNILERFSAQQFPDLHSELNLSSLELGDSALYFCASSVTSGPYEQYFGPGTRLTVT.

V gene TRBV2 combines with J gene TRBJ1-5; 9 nucleotides agree with TRBD1. Germline loops: CDR1 SNHLY, CDR2 FYNNEI. The CDR3 contains 13 residues. V was clipped by 10 bases and J by 6 bases; unmatched bases: 7. CDR3 loop: CATTTGGGQPQHF. The DNA of the CDR3 is TGTGCCACTACGACAGGGGGAGGTCAGCCCCAGCATTTT.

The chain recombines TRBV10-2 with TRBJ2-7, with TRBD2 as a possible D gene (5 bases). Per the germline V gene, CDR1 is WSHSY and CDR2 is SAAADI. This CDR3 has 16 residues. V lost 3 bases to trimming and J lost 4 bases, with 19 bases between them. Here the CDR3 reads CASSDRSSGSLYEQYF. The DNA for the CDR3 is TGCGCCAGCAGTGACCGTTCAAGCGGCTCCCTTTACGAGCAGTACTTC.

The CDR3, as DNA: TGTGCCAGCAGCTCGAACGGTTACGCCGGGGAGCTGTTTTTT. Translation: CASSSNGYAGELFF. The chain combines TRBV7-2 with TRBJ2-2, with D unclear. The CDR3 length is 14 residues. Germline values: CDR1 SGHTA, CDR2 FQGNSA. The germline V and J ends were trimmed by 4 bases and 6 bases, with 12 bases remaining between them. The entire variable domain, with the rest obtained from reference TRBV7-2 and TRBJ2-2, is as follows: GAGVSQSPSNKVTEKGKDVELRCDPISGHTALYWYRQSLGQGLEFLIYFQGNSAPDKSGLPSDRFSAERTGGSVSTLTIQRTQQEDSAVYLCASSSNGYAGELFFGEGSRLTVL.

The chain recombines TRBV27 with TRBJ2-7, with TRBD1 identical over 7 bases. CDR3 length: 14 residues. CDR1 and CDR2 (germline): MNHEY, SMNVEV (reference sequence). With V trimmed by 4 bases and J by 0 bases, 3 bases remained unmatched. The CDR3 sequence: CASSSWTGSYEQYF. CDR3 DNA: TGTGCCAGCAGTTCTTGGACAGGCTCCTACGAGCAGTACTTC.